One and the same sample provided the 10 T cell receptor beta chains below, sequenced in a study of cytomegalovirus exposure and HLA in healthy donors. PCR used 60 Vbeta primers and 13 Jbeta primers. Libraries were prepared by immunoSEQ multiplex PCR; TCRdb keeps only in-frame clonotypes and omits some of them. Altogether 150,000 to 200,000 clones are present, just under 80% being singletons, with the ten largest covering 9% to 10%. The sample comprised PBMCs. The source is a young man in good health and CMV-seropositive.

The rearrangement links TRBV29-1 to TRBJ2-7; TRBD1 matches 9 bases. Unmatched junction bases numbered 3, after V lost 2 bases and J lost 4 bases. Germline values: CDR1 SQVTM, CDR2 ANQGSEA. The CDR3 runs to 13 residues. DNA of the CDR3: TGCAGCGTTGAAACCGGGACAGGGTACGAGCAGTACTTC. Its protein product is CSVETGTGYEQYF.

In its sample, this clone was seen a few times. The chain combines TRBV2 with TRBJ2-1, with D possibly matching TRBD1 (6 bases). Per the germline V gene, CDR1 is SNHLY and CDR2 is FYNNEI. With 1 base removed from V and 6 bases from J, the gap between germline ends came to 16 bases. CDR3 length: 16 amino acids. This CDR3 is CASSEVWGPYGNEQFF. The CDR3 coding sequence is TGTGCCAGCAGTGAAGTTTGGGGGCCTTATGGCAATGAGCAGTTCTTC.

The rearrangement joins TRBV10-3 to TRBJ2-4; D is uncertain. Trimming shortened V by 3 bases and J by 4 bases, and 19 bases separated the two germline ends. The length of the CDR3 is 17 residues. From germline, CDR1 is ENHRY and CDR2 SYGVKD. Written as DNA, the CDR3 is TGTGCCATCAGTGATGAGGCGGAACATAGCCAGAAAAACATTCAGTACTTC. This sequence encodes CAISDEAEHSQKNIQYF.

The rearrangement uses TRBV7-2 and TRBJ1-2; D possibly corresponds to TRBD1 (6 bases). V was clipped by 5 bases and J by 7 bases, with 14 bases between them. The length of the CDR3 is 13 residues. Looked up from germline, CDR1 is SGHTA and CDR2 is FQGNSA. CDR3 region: CASSPTGVPGYTF. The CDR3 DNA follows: TGTGCCAGCAGCCCGACAGGAGTACCTGGCTACACCTTC.

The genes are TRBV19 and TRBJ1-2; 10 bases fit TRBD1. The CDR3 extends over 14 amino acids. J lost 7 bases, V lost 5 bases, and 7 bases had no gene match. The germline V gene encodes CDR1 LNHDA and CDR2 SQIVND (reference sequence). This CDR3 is CASSSRGTGAGYTF. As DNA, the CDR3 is TGTGCCAGTAGTTCCCGTGGGACAGGGGCTGGCTACACCTTC.

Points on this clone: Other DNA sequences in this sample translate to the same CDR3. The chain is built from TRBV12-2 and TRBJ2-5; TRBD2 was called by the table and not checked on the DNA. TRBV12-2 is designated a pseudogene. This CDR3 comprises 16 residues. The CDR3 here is CASRLAGGDTQETQYF. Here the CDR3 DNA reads TGTGCAAGTCGCTTAGCGGGGGGGGACACCCAAGAGACCCAGTACTTC.

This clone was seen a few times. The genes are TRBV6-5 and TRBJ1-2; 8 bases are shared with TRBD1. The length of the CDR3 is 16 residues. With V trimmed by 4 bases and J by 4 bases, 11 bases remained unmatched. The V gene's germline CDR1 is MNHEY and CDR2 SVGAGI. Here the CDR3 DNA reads TGTGCCAGCAGTTGGACGGACAGGGCGGACCTCTATGGCTACACCTTC. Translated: CASSWTDRADLYGYTF.

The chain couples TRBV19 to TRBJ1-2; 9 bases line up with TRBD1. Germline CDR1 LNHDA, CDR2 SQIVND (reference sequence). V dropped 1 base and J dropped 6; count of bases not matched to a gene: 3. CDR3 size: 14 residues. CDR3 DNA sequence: TGTGCCAGTAGTATAGGACAGGGGGTTAATGGCTACACCTTC. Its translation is CASSIGQGVNGYTF. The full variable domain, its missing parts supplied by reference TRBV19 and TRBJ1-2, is DGGITQSPKYLFRKEGQNVTLSCEQNLNHDAMYWYRQDPGQGLRLIYYSQIVNDFQKGDIAEGYSVSREKKESFPLTVTSAQKNPTAFYLCASSIGQGVNGYTFGSGTRLTVV.

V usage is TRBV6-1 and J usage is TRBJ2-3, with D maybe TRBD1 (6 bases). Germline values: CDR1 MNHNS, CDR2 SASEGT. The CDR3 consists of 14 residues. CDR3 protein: CAAGERGSTDTQYF. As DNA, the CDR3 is TGTGCAGCAGGGGAGAGGGGGAGTACAGATACGCAGTATTTT.

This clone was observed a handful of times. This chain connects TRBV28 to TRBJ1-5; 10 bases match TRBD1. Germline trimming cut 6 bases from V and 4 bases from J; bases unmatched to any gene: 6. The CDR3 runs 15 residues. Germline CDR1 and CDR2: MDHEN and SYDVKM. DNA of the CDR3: TGTGCCAGCAGGCGACAGGGGGCTAAGAATCAGCCCCAGCATTTT. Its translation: CASRRQGAKNQPQHF.